The rows below give T cell receptor beta chains drawn from one sample of a study of cytomegalovirus exposure and HLA in healthy donors. The method was immunoSEQ multiplex PCR; TCRdb's version includes in-frame clones alone and lacks a portion of them. In the table there are around 150,000 clones, around three quarters of which are singletons. Input material: PBMCs. The receptors were gathered from a man aged 30 to 45 in good health and CMV-seronegative. The CDR3 runs from the conserved cysteine through the conserved F or W. D genes are given only for firm matches. Clone size is not always given. Where it is, it says once, few, many or a class for expanded clones.

V: TRBV10-3
D: -
J: TRBJ2-3
size: -
CDR3: CAISEFYTDTQYF
DNA: TGTGCCATCAGTGAGTTCTACACAGATACGCAGTATTTT

V: TRBV28
D: TRBD2
J: TRBJ2-7
size: -
CDR3: CASSLRTSPYEQYF
DNA: TGTGCCAGCAGTTTGAGGACTAGCCCTTACGAGCAGTACTTC

V: TRBV2
D: -
J: TRBJ1-2
size: once
CDR3: CASSLFGAGNYGYTF
DNA: TGTGCCAGCAGCCTGTTCGGGGCGGGAAACTATGGCTACACCTTC

V: TRBV4-2
D: TRBD1
J: TRBJ2-7
size: -
CDR3: CASSQASGGWYEQYF
DNA: TGTGCCAGCAGCCAAGCCTCAGGGGGCTGGTACGAGCAGTACTTC

V: TRBV6-5
D: TRBD1
J: TRBJ2-2
size: -
CDR3: CASIGQGAFGELFF
DNA: TGTGCCAGCATAGGACAGGGGGCTTTCGGGGAGCTGTTTTTT

V: TRBV5-4
D: TRBD1
J: TRBJ1-1
size: -
CDR3: CASSSGQGTEAFF
DNA: TGTGCCAGCAGCTCCGGACAGGGCACTGAAGCTTTCTTT

V: TRBV28
D: -
J: TRBJ2-1
size: once
CDR3: CASSLAGLRRTYNEQFF
DNA: TGTGCCAGCAGTCTGGCGGGCCTTCGGAGGACCTACAATGAGCAGTTCTTC

V: TRBV6-5
D: -
J: TRBJ2-2
size: -
CDR3: CASSTLEPTGELFF
DNA: TGTGCCAGCAGTACCTTAGAGCCTACCGGGGAGCTGTTTTTT

V: TRBV2
D: TRBD1
J: TRBJ2-1
size: once
CDR3: CASRYRGSLLDEQFF
DNA: TGTGCCAGCAGGTACAGGGGATCTCTTCTCGATGAGCAGTTCTTC

V: TRBV7-9
D: TRBD2
J: TRBJ2-3
size: once
CDR3: CASSWGLAGGTDTQYF
DNA: TGTGCCAGCAGCTGGGGACTAGCGGGGGGCACAGATACGCAGTATTTT

V: TRBV7-8
D: -
J: TRBJ1-2
size: -
CDR3: CASTLSRSDGYTF
DNA: TGTGCCAGCACCCTTAGTCGCAGCGATGGCTACACCTTC

V: TRBV27
D: -
J: TRBJ1-6
size: few
CDR3: CASSSEPGSPLHF
DNA: TGTGCCAGCAGTTCGGAACCAGGTTCACCCCTCCACTTT

V: TRBV15
D: TRBD1
J: TRBJ2-5
size: -
CDR3: CATHPGTGGRQETQYF
DNA: TGTGCCACTCACCCGGGGACAGGGGGCCGACAAGAGACCCAGTACTTC

V: TRBV27
D: -
J: TRBJ1-1
size: -
CDR3: CASSFGLSLNTEAFF
DNA: TGTGCCAGCAGTTTTGGGCTATCCCTGAACACTGAAGCTTTCTTT

V: TRBV6-5
D: TRBD2
J: TRBJ2-5
size: -
CDR3: CASSYSALAGQETQYF
DNA: TGTGCCAGCAGTTACTCGGCTCTAGCGGGTCAAGAGACCCAGTACTTC

V: TRBV6-5
D: -
J: TRBJ1-1
size: few
CDR3: CASSYGNLDTQPEAFF
DNA: TGTGCCAGCAGTTACGGGAATTTGGACACCCAACCTGAAGCTTTCTTT

V: TRBV2
D: -
J: TRBJ1-4
size: -
CDR3: CAITGTPGQKLFF
DNA: TGTGCCATTACAGGGACCCCGGGCCAAAAACTGTTTTTT

V: TRBV2
D: TRBD1
J: TRBJ2-3
size: -
CDR3: CASSRQGADTQYF
DNA: TGTGCCAGCAGTCGACAGGGGGCAGATACGCAGTATTTT

V: TRBV7-9
D: -
J: TRBJ1-3
size: -
CDR3: CASSPREGGNTIYF
DNA: TGTGCCAGCAGCCCACGGGAGGGTGGAAACACCATATATTTT

V: TRBV5-4
D: TRBD2
J: TRBJ2-5
size: -
CDR3: CASSLDSGGEETQYF
DNA: TGTGCCAGCAGCTTGGACAGCGGGGGAGAAGAGACCCAGTACTTC

V: TRBV10-3
D: -
J: TRBJ1-1
size: -
CDR3: CAIRGVGGDTEAFF
DNA: TGTGCCATCAGGGGGGTTGGGGGGGACACTGAAGCTTTCTTT

V: TRBV10-2
D: -
J: TRBJ2-7
size: -
CDR3: CASRGLEFYEQYF
DNA: TGCGCCAGCAGGGGACTCGAGTTCTACGAGCAGTACTTC

V: TRBV6-1
D: -
J: TRBJ1-5
size: few
CDR3: CASSDGYNQPQHF
DNA: TGTGCCAGCAGTGACGGTTACAATCAGCCCCAGCATTTT

V: TRBV6-5
D: TRBD1
J: TRBJ1-1
size: few
CDR3: CASSSRRTGSNTEAFF
DNA: TGTGCCAGCAGTTCACGAAGGACAGGGTCGAACACTGAAGCTTTCTTT

V: TRBV29-1
D: -
J: TRBJ2-7
size: -
CDR3: CSVARAGVEQYF
DNA: TGCAGCGTCGCCCGAGCAGGGGTCGAGCAGTACTTC

V: TRBV10-3
D: -
J: TRBJ1-1
size: -
CDR3: CAITKQGDTEAFF
DNA: TGTGCCATCACCAAGCAGGGTGACACTGAAGCTTTCTTT

V: TRBV28
D: TRBD1
J: TRBJ1-2
size: -
CDR3: CASFPGQAPFNYGYTF
DNA: TGTGCCAGTTTTCCGGGACAGGCCCCCTTTAACTATGGCTACACCTTC

V: TRBV6-5
D: -
J: TRBJ1-1
size: few
CDR3: CASSYSHRNTEAFF
DNA: TGTGCCAGCAGTTACTCTCACAGGAACACTGAAGCTTTCTTT

V: TRBV18
D: -
J: TRBJ1-3
size: -
CDR3: CASSPMGFGQSGNTIYF
DNA: TGTGCCAGCTCACCAATGGGTTTCGGACAATCTGGAAACACCATATATTTT

V: TRBV4-1
D: -
J: TRBJ1-5
size: -
CDR3: CASSQVSLQPQHF
DNA: TGCGCCAGCAGCCAAGTCTCCCTTCAGCCCCAGCATTTT

V: TRBV6-5
D: TRBD1
J: TRBJ1-6
size: few
CDR3: CASSLTGAHNSPLHF
DNA: TGTGCCAGCAGTTTGACAGGGGCGCACAATTCACCCCTCCACTTT

V: TRBV14
D: -
J: TRBJ2-1
size: few
CDR3: CASSQVYGRNEQFF
DNA: TGTGCCAGCAGCCAAGTCTACGGTCGCAATGAGCAGTTCTTC

V: TRBV5-5
D: -
J: TRBJ1-2
size: -
CDR3: CASSLRAYQGSDYGYTF
DNA: TGTGCCAGCAGCTTACGAGCCTACCAGGGGTCGGACTATGGCTACACCTTC

V: TRBV30
D: -
J: TRBJ2-2
size: -
CDR3: CAWSLVASGELFF
DNA: TGTGCCTGGAGCTTGGTAGCGTCCGGGGAGCTGTTTTTT

V: TRBV30
D: -
J: TRBJ1-3
size: -
CDR3: CAWSVRLRQGKGNTIYF
DNA: TGTGCCTGGAGTGTAAGGCTGCGGCAGGGAAAGGGAAACACCATATATTTT